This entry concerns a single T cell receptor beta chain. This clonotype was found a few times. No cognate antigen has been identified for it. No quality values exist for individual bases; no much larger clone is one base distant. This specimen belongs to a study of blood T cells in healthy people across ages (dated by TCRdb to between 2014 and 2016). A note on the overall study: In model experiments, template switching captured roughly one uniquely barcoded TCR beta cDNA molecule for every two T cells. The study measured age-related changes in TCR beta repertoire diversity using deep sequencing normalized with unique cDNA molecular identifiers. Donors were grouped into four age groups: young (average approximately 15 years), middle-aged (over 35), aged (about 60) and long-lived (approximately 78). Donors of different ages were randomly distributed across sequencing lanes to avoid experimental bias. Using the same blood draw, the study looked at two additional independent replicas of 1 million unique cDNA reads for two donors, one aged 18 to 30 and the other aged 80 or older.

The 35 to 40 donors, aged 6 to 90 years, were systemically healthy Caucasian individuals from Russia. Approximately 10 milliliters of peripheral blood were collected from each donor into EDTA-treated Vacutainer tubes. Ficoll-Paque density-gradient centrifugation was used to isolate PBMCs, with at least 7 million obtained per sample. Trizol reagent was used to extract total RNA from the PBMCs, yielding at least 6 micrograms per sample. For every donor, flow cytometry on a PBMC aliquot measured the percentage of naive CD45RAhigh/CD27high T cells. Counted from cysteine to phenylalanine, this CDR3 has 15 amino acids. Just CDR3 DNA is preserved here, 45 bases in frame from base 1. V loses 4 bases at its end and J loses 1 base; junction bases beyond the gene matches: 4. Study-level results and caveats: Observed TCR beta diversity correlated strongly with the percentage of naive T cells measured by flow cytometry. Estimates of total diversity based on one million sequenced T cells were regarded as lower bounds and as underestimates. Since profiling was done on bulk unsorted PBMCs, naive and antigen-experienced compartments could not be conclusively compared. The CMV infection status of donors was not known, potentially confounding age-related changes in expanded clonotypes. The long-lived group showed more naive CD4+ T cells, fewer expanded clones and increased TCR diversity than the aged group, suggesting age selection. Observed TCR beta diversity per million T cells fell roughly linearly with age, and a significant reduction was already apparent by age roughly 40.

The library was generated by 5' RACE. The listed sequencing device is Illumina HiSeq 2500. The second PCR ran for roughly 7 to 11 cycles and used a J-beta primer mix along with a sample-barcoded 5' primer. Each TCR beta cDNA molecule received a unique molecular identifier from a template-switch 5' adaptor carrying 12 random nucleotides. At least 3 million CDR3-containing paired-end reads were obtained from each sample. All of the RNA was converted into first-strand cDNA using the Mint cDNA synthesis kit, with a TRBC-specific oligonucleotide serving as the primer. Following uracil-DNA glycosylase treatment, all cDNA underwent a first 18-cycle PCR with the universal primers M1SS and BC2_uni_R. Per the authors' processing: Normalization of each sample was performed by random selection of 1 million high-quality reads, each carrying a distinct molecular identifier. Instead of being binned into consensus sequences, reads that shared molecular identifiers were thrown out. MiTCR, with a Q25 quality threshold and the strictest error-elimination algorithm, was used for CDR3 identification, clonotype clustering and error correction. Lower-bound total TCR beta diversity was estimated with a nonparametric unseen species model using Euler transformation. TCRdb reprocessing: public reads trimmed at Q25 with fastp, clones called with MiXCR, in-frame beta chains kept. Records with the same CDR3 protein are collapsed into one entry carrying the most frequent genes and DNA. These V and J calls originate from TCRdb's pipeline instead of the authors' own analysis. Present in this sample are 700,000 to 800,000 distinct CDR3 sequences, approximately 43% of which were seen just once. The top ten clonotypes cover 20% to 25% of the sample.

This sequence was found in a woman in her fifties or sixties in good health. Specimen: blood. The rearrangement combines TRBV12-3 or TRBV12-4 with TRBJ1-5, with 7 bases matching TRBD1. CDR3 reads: CASSWDSLSNQPQHF. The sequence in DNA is TGTGCCAGCAGTTGGGACAGTCTAAGCAATCAGCCCCAGCATTTT.